Each of the 18 T cell receptor beta chains below was sequenced from the same sample in a study of CD8+CD57+ T cells in acquired aplastic anemia. Genomic DNA provided the template from which TCR beta VDJ and CDR3 profiles were obtained. TCRdb re-analysed the reads in MiXCR, keeping a single row per CDR3 protein. The sample gives approximately 98,000 distinct CDR3 sequences, about 63% of which show up once; over 55% is in the top ten. All sequencing subjects had displayed CD8+CD57+ cell expansion on flow cytometry. Material: sorted CD4+, CD8+, or CD8+CD57+ T cells (not recorded which) from PBMCs. The receptors were gathered from a human donor with aplastic anemia.

This chain joins TRBV7-9 and TRBJ1-2; D is unclear. The V and J ends lost 5 bases and 5 bases respectively, with 12 bases between them. Germline assignment: CDR1 SEHNR and CDR2 FQNEAQ (reference sequence). The CDR3 contains 13 residues. This chain's CDR3 is CASSPRAEYGYTF. CDR3 DNA: TGTGCCAGCAGCCCACGGGCCGAATATGGCTACACCTTC.

The genes are TRBV19 and TRBJ2-2, with unresolved D. The CDR3 runs 13 residues. V was trimmed by 7 bases and J by 5 bases, leaving 11 bases between them. Germline V CDR1 and CDR2: LNHDA, SQIVND (reference sequence). The CDR3 DNA is TGTGCCAGTAATTCTAGGGATACCGGGGAGCTGTTTTTT. This sequence encodes CASNSRDTGELFF.

This chain uses TRBV10-3 with TRBJ1-2, with a possible D match to TRBD1 (5 bases). The CDR3 extends over 16 amino acids. Looked up from germline, CDR1 is ENHRY and CDR2 is SYGVKD. V lost 0 bases, J lost 0 bases, and 11 bases lay in between. The CDR3 DNA reads as TGTGCCATCAGTGAGTCGGGGCTATCTTCTAACTATGGCTACACCTTC. Translation gives CAISESGLSSNYGYTF.

Here the CDR3 reads CSVEDRPFYGYTF. The CDR3 DNA reads as TGCAGCGTCGAGGACAGGCCCTTCTATGGCTACACCTTC. The rearrangement joins TRBV29-1 to TRBJ1-2; 7 bases agree with TRBD1. The V and J ends lost 6 bases and 4 bases, in that order; junction bases with no gene match: 8. CDR3 length: 13 residues. Germline V gene data show CDR1 as SQVTM and CDR2 as ANQGSEA. Drawing the rest from reference TRBV29-1 and TRBJ1-2, the complete variable domain is SAVISQKPSRDICQRGTSLTIQCQVDSQVTMMFWYRQQPGQSLTLIATANQGSEATYESGFVIDKFPISRPNLTFSTLTVSNMSPEDSSIYLCSVEDRPFYGYTFGSGTRLTVV.

The chain uses TRBV7-8 and TRBJ2-7; tentatively, D is TRBD1 or TRBD2 (6 bases each). V was pared by 4 bases and J by 7 bases, with 20 bases between. Germline CDR1 SGHVS, CDR2 FQNEAQ. The CDR3 runs 15 residues. The CDR3 DNA is TGTGCCAGCAGCTGGAGGGGGGCCCTTCTGAGTGAGCAGTACTTC. Protein sequence: CASSWRGALLSEQYF.

The chain employs TRBV2 and TRBJ2-3, with D hard to call. The CDR3 contains 15 residues. V lost 6 bases and J lost 1, with 14 bases in between. Germline CDR1 reads SNHLY; CDR2 reads FYNNEI. The CDR3, as DNA: TGTGCCAGCAGCCCGATTAGTTGGGGCACAGATACGCAGTATTTT. Translated, it gives CASSPISWGTDTQYF. The variable domain in full, completed from reference TRBV2 and TRBJ2-3, reads EPEVTQTPSHQVTQMGQEVILRCVPISNHLYFYWYRQILGQKVEFLVSFYNNEISEKSEIFDDQFSVERPDGSNFTLKIRSTKLEDSAMYFCASSPISWGTDTQYFGPGTRLTVL.

Concerning this clonotype: An end of the junction does not agree with germline; a read error may underlie this. The J gene is TRBJ2-3, the V gene TRBV12-3 or TRBV12-4; 8 bases fit TRBD2. The CDR3 has 14 amino acids. The CDR3 here is CASSHSGDTDTQYF. Written as DNA, the CDR3 is TGTGCTAGCAGTCATAGCGGGGACACAGATACGCAGTATTTT.

The chain employs TRBV14 and TRBJ1-4; no firm D call. The CDR3 runs to 13 residues. Trimming took off 0 bases at V and 10 bases at J, with 9 bases between the two ends. From germline, CDR1 is SGHDN and CDR2 FVKESK. CDR3 protein: CASSQEGARKLFF. CDR3 in DNA: TGTGCCAGCAGCCAAGAGGGTGCCCGAAAACTGTTTTTT. The full variable domain, its missing parts supplied by reference TRBV14 and TRBJ1-4, is EAGVTQFPSHSVIEKGQTVTLRCDPISGHDNLYWYRRVMGKEIKFLLHFVKESKQDESGMPNNRFLAERTGGTYSTLKVQPAELEDSGVYFCASSQEGARKLFFGSGTQLSVL.

The chain couples TRBV10-3 to TRBJ1-5, with D tentatively TRBD1 (5 bases). In germline, CDR1 is ENHRY, CDR2 SYGVKD. V lost 10 bases and J 2 bases, leaving 15 bases between the germline ends. The CDR3 covers 14 residues. CDR3 DNA sequence: TGTGCCACTAGTCCCACAGGCGGCAATCAGCCCCAGCATTTT. This sequence encodes CATSPTGGNQPQHF.

The gene calls are TRBV7-8 and TRBJ1-1; D is unclear. Per the germline V gene, CDR1 is SGHVS and CDR2 is FQNEAQ. The CDR3 runs to 13 residues. The V end was cut by 1 base, the J end by 4 bases, with 7 bases between. The CDR3 DNA follows: TGTGCCAGCAGCTTAGGTGGGCGCACTGAAGCTTTCTTT. It codes for CASSLGGRTEAFF.

The chain joins TRBV20-1 to TRBJ1-1; 9 nucleotides match TRBD1. The CDR3 consists of 15 residues. Unmatched junction bases numbered 5, after V lost 0 bases and J lost 3 bases. Per germline, CDR1 DFQATT and CDR2 SNEGSKA (reference sequence). The DNA of the CDR3 is TGCAGTGCTAGAGACCCGACAGGGGGGGACACTGAAGCTTTCTTT. Translating it yields CSARDPTGGDTEAFF.

V gene TRBV9 combines with J gene TRBJ2-1; D is undetermined. Trimming shortened V by 4 bases and J by 7 bases, and 6 bases separated the two germline ends. The CDR3 consists of 11 residues. Germline loops: CDR1 SGDLS, CDR2 YYNGEE. The CDR3 spells CASSPANEQFF. CDR3 sequence (DNA): TGTGCCAGCAGCCCCGCAAATGAGCAGTTCTTC.

The rearrangement links TRBV7-6 to TRBJ2-1, with TRBD2 identical over 11 bases. The germline V gene encodes CDR1 SGHVS and CDR2 FNYEAQ. This CDR3 region has 19 residues. With 1 base clipped from V and 4 bases from J, the junction kept 12 bases outside the gene matches. The DNA of the CDR3 is TGTGCCAGCAGCTTAGTGGGGAAGCGGGCTAGCGGGGGGTACAATGAGCAGTTCTTC. It translates to CASSLVGKRASGGYNEQFF.

The J gene is TRBJ1-1, the V gene TRBV15; D call uncertain. V shed 0 bases and J shed 3 bases, with 8 bases lying between them. Germline V gene data show CDR1 as LNHNV and CDR2 as YYDKDF (reference sequence). The CDR3 runs to 14 residues. CDR3 nucleotide sequence: TGTGCCACCAGCAGAGAGCGGCGGGACACTGAAGCTTTCTTT. Its translation: CATSRERRDTEAFF.

This clonotype was detected only a few times. The J gene is TRBJ2-1, the V gene TRBV9; 13 positions match TRBD2. Germline V gives CDR1 SGDLS, CDR2 YYNGEE. There are 17 residues in the CDR3. V lost 0 bases, J lost 8 bases, and 8 bases stayed unmatched. The CDR3 DNA follows: TGTGCCAGCAGCGTAGACAGGGGACTAGCGGGAAACGATGAGCAGTTCTTC. It specifies CASSVDRGLAGNDEQFF.

This clonotype was observed a few times. The J gene is TRBJ2-6, the V gene TRBV15, with D uncertain. Germline V gene sequence: CDR1 LNHNV, CDR2 YYDKDF (reference sequence). V shed 3 bases and J shed 1 base, with 7 bases lying between them. The CDR3 is 15 amino acids. As DNA, the CDR3 is TGTGCCACCAGCAGCCGCAGGTCTGGGGCCAACGTCCTGACTTTC. Translated, it gives CATSSRRSGANVLTF.

The chain employs TRBV5-1 and TRBJ2-7, with TRBD1 identical over 10 bases. Germline trimming cut 1 base from V and 4 bases from J; bases unmatched to any gene: 8. The CDR3 spans 16 residues. CDR1 is SGHRS, CDR2 YFSETQ, per germline. CDR3 DNA sequence: TGCGCCAGCAGCTTGAAGAGGGACAGGGGATTTTACGAGCAGTACTTC. Translating it yields CASSLKRDRGFYEQYF.

The chain is built from TRBV20-1 and TRBJ1-6; 7 positions match TRBD1. Germline V gene lookup returns CDR1 DFQATT and CDR2 SNEGSKA (reference sequence). The V and J ends lost 3 bases and 7 bases, in that order; junction bases with no gene match: 3. The CDR3 extends over 13 amino acids. Here the CDR3 DNA reads TGCAGTGCTAGCATGGGACAGAATTCACCCCTCCACTTT. Translated: CSASMGQNSPLHF.